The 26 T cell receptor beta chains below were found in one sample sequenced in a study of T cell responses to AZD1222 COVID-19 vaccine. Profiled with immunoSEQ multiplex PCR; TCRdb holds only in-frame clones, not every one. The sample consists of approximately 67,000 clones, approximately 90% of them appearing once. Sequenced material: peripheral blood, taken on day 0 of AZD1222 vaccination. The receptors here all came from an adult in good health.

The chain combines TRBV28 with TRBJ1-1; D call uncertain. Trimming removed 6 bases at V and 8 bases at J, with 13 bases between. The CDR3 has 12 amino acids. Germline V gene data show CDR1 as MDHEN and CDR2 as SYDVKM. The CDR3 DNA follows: TGTGCCAGCAGCTACCCGTATTCCGAAGCTTTCTTT. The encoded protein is CASSYPYSEAFF.

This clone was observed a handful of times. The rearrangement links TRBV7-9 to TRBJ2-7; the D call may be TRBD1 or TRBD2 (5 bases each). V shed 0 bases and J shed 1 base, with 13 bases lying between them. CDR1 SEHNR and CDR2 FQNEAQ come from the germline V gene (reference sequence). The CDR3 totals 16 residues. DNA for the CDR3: TGTGCCAGCAGCTTAGCGGCGAGGGGCGGATCCTACGAGCAGTACTTC. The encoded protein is CASSLAARGGSYEQYF. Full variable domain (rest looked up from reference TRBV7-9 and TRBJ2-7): DTGVSQNPRHKITKRGQNVTFRCDPISEHNRLYWYRQTLGQGPEFLTYFQNEAQLEKSRLLSDRFSAERPKGSFSTLEIQRTEQGDSAMYLCASSLAARGGSYEQYFGPGTRLTVT.

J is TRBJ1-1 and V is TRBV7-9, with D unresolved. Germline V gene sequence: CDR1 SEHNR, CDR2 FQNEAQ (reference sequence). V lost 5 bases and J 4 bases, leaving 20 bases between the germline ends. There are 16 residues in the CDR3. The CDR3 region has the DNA TGTGCCAGCAGCCCACCTGGTGGAGGTTGGGGCACTGAAGCTTTCTTT. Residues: CASSPPGGGWGTEAFF.

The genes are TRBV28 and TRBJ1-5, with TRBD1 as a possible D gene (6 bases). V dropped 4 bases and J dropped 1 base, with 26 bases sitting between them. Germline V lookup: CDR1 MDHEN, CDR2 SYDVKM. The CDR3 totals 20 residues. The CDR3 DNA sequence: TGTGCCAGCAGTTACCCAGCGGCCAGGGGCCCAGATCGGAGCAATCAGCCCCAGCATTTT. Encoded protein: CASSYPAARGPDRSNQPQHF.

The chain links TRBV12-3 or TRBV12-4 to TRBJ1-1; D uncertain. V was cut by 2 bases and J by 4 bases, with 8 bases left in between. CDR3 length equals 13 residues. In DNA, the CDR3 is TGTGCCAGCAGTTTACTCCCGGCCACTGAAGCTTTCTTT. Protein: CASSLLPATEAFF.

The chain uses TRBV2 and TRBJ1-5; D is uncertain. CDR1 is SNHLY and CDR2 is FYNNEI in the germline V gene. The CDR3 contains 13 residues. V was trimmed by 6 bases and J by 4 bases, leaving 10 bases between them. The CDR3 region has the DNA TGTGCCAGCAGCCCGGCGGGGAATCAGCCCCAGCATTTT. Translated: CASSPAGNQPQHF.

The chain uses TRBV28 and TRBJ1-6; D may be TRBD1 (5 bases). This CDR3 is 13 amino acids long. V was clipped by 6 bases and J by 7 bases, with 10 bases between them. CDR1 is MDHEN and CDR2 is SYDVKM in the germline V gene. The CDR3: CASSGGTNSPLHF. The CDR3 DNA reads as TGTGCCAGCAGCGGGGGTACGAATTCACCCCTCCACTTT.

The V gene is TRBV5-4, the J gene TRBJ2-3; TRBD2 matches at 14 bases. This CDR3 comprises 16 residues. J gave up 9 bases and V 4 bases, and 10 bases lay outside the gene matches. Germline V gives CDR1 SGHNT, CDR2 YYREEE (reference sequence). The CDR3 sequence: CASSPPGLAGEATQYF. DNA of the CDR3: TGTGCCAGCAGCCCACCGGGACTAGCGGGGGAGGCGACGCAGTATTTT.

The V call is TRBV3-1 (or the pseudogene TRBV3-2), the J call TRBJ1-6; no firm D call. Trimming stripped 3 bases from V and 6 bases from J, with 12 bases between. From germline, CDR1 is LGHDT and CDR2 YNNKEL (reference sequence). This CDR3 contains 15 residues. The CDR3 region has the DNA TGTGCCAGCAGCCAGGGATCAGCACGTAATTCACCCCTCCACTTT. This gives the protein CASSQGSARNSPLHF.

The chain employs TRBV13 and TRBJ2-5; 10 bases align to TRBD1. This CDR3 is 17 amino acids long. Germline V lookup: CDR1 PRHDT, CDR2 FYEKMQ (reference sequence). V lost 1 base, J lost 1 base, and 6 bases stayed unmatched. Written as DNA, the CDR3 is TGTGCCAGCAGCTTAGCACGCGGGACAGGGGTCCAAGAGACCCAGTACTTC. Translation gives CASSLARGTGVQETQYF.

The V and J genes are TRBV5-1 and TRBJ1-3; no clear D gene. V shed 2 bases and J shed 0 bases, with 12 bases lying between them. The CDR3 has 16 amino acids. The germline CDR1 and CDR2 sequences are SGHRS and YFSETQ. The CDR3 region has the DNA TGCGCCAGCAGCTTTTATCCCGGCGACTCTGGAAACACCATATATTTT. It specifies CASSFYPGDSGNTIYF.

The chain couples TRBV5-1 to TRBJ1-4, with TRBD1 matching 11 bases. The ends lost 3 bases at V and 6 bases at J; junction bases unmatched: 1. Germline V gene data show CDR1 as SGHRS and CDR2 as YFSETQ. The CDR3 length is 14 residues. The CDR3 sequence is CASSWGQGDEKLFF. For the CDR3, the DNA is TGCGCCAGCAGCTGGGGACAGGGGGATGAAAAACTGTTTTTT.

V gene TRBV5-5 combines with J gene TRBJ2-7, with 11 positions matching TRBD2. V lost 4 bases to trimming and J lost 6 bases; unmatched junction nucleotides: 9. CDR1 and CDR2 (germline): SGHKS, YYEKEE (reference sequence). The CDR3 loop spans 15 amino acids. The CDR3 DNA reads TGTGCCAGCAGCGTACTAGCGGGAGCAAAAGGCGAGCAGTACTTC. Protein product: CASSVLAGAKGEQYF.

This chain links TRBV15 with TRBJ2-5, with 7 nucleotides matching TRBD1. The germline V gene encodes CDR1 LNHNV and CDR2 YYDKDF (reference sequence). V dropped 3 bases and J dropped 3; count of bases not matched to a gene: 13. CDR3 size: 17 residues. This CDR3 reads CATSSDLPGTAKETQYF. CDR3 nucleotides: TGTGCCACCAGCAGCGACCTGCCCGGGACAGCCAAAGAGACCCAGTACTTC.

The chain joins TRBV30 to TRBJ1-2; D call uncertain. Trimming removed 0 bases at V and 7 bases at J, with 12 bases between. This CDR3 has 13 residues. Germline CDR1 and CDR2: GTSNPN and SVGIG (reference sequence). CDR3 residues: CAWSVSPRTGYTF. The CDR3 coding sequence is TGTGCCTGGAGTGTCTCCCCGCGGACTGGCTACACCTTC.

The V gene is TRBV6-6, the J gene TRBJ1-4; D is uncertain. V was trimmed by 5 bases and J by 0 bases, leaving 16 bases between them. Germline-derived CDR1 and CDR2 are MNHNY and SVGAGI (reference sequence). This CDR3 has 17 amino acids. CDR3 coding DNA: TGTGCCAGCAGTCCAGCCGGTATGACTGCAACTAATGAAAAACTGTTTTTT. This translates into CASSPAGMTATNEKLFF.

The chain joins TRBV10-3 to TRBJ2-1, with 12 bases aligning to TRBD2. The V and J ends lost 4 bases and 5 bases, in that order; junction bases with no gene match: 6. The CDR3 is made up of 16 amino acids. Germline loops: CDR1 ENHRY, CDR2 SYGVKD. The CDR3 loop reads CAISATSGSIHNEQFF. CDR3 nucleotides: TGTGCCATCAGTGCGACTAGCGGGAGCATCCACAATGAGCAGTTCTTC.

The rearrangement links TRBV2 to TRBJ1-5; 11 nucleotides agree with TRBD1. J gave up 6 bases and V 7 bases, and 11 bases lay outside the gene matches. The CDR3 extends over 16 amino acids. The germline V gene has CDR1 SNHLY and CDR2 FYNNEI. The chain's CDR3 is CASTPRRTGGLQPQHF. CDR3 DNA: TGTGCCAGCACCCCCCGGCGGACAGGGGGCCTTCAGCCCCAGCATTTT. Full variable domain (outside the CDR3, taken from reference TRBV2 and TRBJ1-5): EPEVTQTPSHQVTQMGQEVILRCVPISNHLYFYWYRQILGQKVEFLVSFYNNEISEKSEIFDDQFSVERPDGSNFTLKIRSTKLEDSAMYFCASTPRRTGGLQPQHFGDGTRLSIL.

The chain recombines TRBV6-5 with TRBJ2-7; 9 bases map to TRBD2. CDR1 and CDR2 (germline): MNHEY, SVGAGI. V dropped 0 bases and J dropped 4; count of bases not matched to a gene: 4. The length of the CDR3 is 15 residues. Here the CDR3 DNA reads TGTGCCAGCAGTTACTCCCTAGCGGGACCTTACGAGCAGTACTTC. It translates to CASSYSLAGPYEQYF.

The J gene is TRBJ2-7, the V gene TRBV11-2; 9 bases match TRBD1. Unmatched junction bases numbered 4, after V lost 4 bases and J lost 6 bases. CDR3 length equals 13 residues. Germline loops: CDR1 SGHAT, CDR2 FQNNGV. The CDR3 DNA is TGTGCCAGCAGCTCACAGGGGGCTGGCGAGCAGTACTTC. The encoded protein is CASSSQGAGEQYF.

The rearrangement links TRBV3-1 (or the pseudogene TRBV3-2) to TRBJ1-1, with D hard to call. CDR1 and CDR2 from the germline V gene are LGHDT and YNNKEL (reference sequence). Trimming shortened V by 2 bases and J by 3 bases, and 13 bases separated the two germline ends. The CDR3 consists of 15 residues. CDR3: CASSQTQDRDTEAFF. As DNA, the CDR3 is TGTGCCAGCAGCCAAACCCAGGATAGGGACACTGAAGCTTTCTTT.

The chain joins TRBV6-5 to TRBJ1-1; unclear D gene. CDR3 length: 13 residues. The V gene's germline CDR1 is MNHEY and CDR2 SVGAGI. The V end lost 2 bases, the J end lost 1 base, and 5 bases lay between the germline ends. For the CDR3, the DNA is TGTGCCAGCAGTTACGCACCGAACACTGAAGCTTTCTTT. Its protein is CASSYAPNTEAFF.

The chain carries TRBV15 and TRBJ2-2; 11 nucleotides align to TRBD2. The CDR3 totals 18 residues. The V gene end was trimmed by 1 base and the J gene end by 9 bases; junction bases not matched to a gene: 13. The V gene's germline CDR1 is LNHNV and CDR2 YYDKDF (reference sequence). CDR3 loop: CATSRGDSLAGGSRELFF. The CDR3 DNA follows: TGTGCCACCAGCAGAGGAGACTCGCTAGCGGGAGGATCTAGGGAGCTGTTTTTT.

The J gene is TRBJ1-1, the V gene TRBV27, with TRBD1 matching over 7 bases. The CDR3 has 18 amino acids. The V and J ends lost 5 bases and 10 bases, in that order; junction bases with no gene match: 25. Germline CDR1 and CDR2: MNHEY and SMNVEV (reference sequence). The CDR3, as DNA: TGTGCCAGCAGTGCCCAAACCCTGACCGGGACAGCCGTAGGGGTAGCTTTCTTT. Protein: CASSAQTLTGTAVGVAFF.

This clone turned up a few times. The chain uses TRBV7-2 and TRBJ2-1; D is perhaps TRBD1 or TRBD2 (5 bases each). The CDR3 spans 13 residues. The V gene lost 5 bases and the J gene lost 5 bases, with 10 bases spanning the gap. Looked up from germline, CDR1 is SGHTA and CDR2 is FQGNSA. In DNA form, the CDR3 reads TGTGCCAGCAGCCCACCGGGACACAATGAGCAGTTCTTC. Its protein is CASSPPGHNEQFF.

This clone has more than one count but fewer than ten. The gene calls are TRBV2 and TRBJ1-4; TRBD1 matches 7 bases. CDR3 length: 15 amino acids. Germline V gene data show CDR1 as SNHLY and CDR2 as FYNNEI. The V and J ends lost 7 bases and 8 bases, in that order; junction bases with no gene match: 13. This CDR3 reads CASKFRDSFSEKLFF. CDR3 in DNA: TGTGCCAGCAAGTTCCGGGACAGCTTTAGCGAAAAACTGTTTTTT.